This T cell receptor beta chain is from a study of long-term antiretroviral therapy in people with HIV. The CDR3 contains 13 residues. V lost 5 bases, J lost 2 bases, and 9 bases lay in between. Germline V lookup: CDR1 SGHAT, CDR2 FQNNGV. It was version v3.0 of the immunoSEQ assay that was run at survey level. Only in-frame clones appear in the TCRdb table, and some are missing; sequencing was by immunoSEQ multiplex PCR. The sample includes about 33,000 clones, approximately 80% of them seen just once. The receptor's source is a woman between 50 and 59 years old with HIV. V is TRBV11-2 and J is TRBJ1-1; D is undetermined. The sequencing used unsorted PBMCs, collected 2 years after starting antiretroviral therapy. The CDR3 coding sequence is TGTGCCAGCAGCCTTTCGTCAAACACTGAAGCTTTCTTT. Protein product: CASSLSSNTEAFF.